A selection of T cell receptor beta chains follows, all from one sample in a study of blood T cell repertoires in COVID-19. TCRdb's copy holds only in-frame clones and misses some; the assay was immunoSEQ multiplex PCR. The sample has approximately 140,000 clones, about four fifths seen once. Specimen: peripheral blood. The source of these receptors is a human donor in a cohort sampled during active COVID-19. The CDR3 runs from the conserved cysteine through the conserved F or W.

v_gene: TRBV30
j_gene: TRBJ2-5
CDR3aa: CAWHPPDRGRWETQYF

v_gene: TRBV24-1
j_gene: TRBJ2-7
CDR3aa: CATSVERDRTYEQYF

v_gene: TRBV4-2
j_gene: TRBJ2-3
CDR3aa: CASSPRGQNTDTQYF

v_gene: TRBV16
j_gene: TRBJ2-7
CDR3aa: CASSRQTSSGEQYF

v_gene: TRBV6-4
j_gene: TRBJ2-1
CDR3aa: CASSRTGGSSYNEQFF

v_gene: TRBV11-2
j_gene: TRBJ2-5
CDR3aa: CASSSPGVPPETQYF

v_gene: TRBV2
j_gene: TRBJ1-2
CDR3aa: CASSEDRDYGYTF

v_gene: TRBV25-1
j_gene: TRBJ2-7
CDR3aa: CASSEWRTGSYEQYF

v_gene: TRBV12-3/TRBV12-4
j_gene: TRBJ2-7
CDR3aa: CASSPSGHEQYF

v_gene: TRBV7-6
j_gene: TRBJ2-1
CDR3aa: CASSSSGAFYNEQFF

v_gene: TRBV29-1
j_gene: TRBJ2-5
CDR3aa: CSVVLGLRQETQYF

v_gene: TRBV27
j_gene: TRBJ2-5
CDR3aa: CASSPGLAPVQETQYF

v_gene: TRBV29-1
j_gene: TRBJ1-1
CDR3aa: CSVHIARDATEAFF

v_gene: TRBV27
j_gene: TRBJ1-1
CDR3aa: CASSLYGRYTEAFF

v_gene: TRBV10-2
j_gene: TRBJ2-7
CDR3aa: CASSALSNEQYF

v_gene: TRBV5-1
j_gene: TRBJ2-7
CDR3aa: CASSFETGTSSLYF

v_gene: TRBV10-2
j_gene: TRBJ1-2
CDR3aa: CASSEGQSSYGYTF

v_gene: TRBV6-4
j_gene: TRBJ2-5
CDR3aa: CASSWTSGAGTQYF

v_gene: TRBV3-1/TRBV3-2
j_gene: TRBJ2-7
CDR3aa: CASSPGQGTRNEQYF

v_gene: TRBV6-6
j_gene: TRBJ2-1
CDR3aa: CASSRPAGGGVNEQFF

v_gene: TRBV7-2
j_gene: TRBJ2-3
CDR3aa: CASRNRVLTDTQYF

v_gene: TRBV19
j_gene: TRBJ2-7
CDR3aa: CASSIGYEQYF

v_gene: TRBV15
j_gene: TRBJ1-2
CDR3aa: CATSRRGRADYGYTF

v_gene: TRBV7-3
j_gene: TRBJ1-4
CDR3aa: CASTRGTGGLPNEKLFF

v_gene: TRBV7-3
j_gene: TRBJ2-5
CDR3aa: CASSTAAHQETQYF

v_gene: TRBV19
j_gene: TRBJ2-1
CDR3aa: CASSIGGTSGRSRNEQFF

v_gene: TRBV7-3
j_gene: TRBJ2-2
CDR3aa: CASSYGTPTGELFF